Shown below are 13 T cell receptor beta chains from a single sample sequenced in a study of PD-1 blockade in classical Hodgkin lymphoma. Only in-frame clones appear in the TCRdb table, and some are missing; sequencing was by immunoSEQ multiplex PCR. The sample consists of 72,000 or so clones, around 93% of them appearing once. Every patient relapsed after autologous stem cell transplantation, and brentuximab vedotin exposure varied. Source: peripheral blood mononuclear cells (PBMCs), taken at baseline. The receptors were sampled from a human donor with classical Hodgkin lymphoma.

This clone has a count of ten or more. The genes are TRBV19 and TRBJ1-3, with D hard to call. The germline gives CDR1 LNHDA, CDR2 SQIVND (reference sequence). CDR3 length: 15 amino acids. Trimming cost V 4 bases and J 0 bases, with 10 bases left between them. The CDR3 DNA reads TGTGCCAGTAGTACTCTCGGAATCTCTGGAAACACCATATATTTT. It specifies CASSTLGISGNTIYF.

CDR3 sequence (DNA): TGTGCTAGTGGCTCCCGGACAGGGCCCTACGAGCAGTACTTC. Amino acid sequence: CASGSRTGPYEQYF. The chain combines TRBV12-5 with TRBJ2-7; 8 positions agree with TRBD1. The ends lost 6 bases at V and 2 bases at J; junction bases unmatched: 6. Germline V CDR1 and CDR2: LGHNT, FRNRAP. This CDR3 spans 14 amino acids.

This chain joins TRBV5-6 and TRBJ1-2, with 8 positions matching TRBD1. The germline CDR1 and CDR2 sequences are SGHDT and YYEEEE. Trimming cost V 4 bases and J 4 bases; bases outside gene matches: 6. The CDR3 spans 14 residues. This CDR3 reads CASSDGQGPYGYTF. In DNA form, the CDR3 reads TGTGCCAGCAGCGACGGACAGGGCCCCTATGGCTACACCTTC. Variable domain in full (rest from reference TRBV5-6 and TRBJ1-2): DAGVTQSPTHLIKTRGQQVTLRCSPKSGHDTVSWYQQALGQGPQFIFQYYEEEERQRGNFPDRFSGHQFPNYSSELNVNALLLGDSALYLCASSDGQGPYGYTFGSGTRLTVV.

This chain joins TRBV6-6 and TRBJ1-5, with D perhaps TRBD1 (6 bases). CDR1 MNHNY and CDR2 SVGAGI come from the germline V gene (reference sequence). Between the trimmed V and J ends, which lost 3 bases and 5 bases, there was a span of 17 bases. The CDR3 consists of 16 residues. The DNA for the CDR3 is TGTGCCAGCAGTTATCGGGAGGGGGTGAACGATCAGCCCCAGCATTTT. Translating gives CASSYREGVNDQPQHF.

The chain carries TRBV14 and TRBJ2-5; weak D call: TRBD2 (5 bases). The J call is uncertain, as TRBJ2-7 better fits the DNA end. The CDR3 covers 12 residues. Per the germline V gene, CDR1 is SGHDN and CDR2 is FVKESK. Here the CDR3 DNA reads TGTGCCAGCAGCCGGGGAGTTTACGAGCAGTACTTC. It is translated as CASSRGVYEQYF.

The chain combines TRBV18 with TRBJ1-1, with 9 bases identical to TRBD1. The CDR3 loop spans 16 amino acids. Germline loops: CDR1 KGHSH, CDR2 LQKENI. Unmatched junction bases numbered 8, after V lost 1 base and J lost 5 bases. CDR3 in DNA: TGTGCCAGCTCACCACTTGCGGGACAGGGATTTACTGAAGCTTTCTTT. It is translated as CASSPLAGQGFTEAFF.

This clone was detected only once. The chain is built from TRBV5-1 and TRBJ2-3, with TRBD1 matching 11 bases. The J segment lost 1 base and the V segment lost 3 bases, leaving 13 bases of the junction unmatched. The CDR3 extends over 19 amino acids. The germline V gene encodes CDR1 SGHRS and CDR2 YFSETQ. The CDR3 loop reads CASSSRPRTGGVGTDTQYF. The CDR3, as DNA: TGCGCCAGCAGCTCAAGGCCGAGGACAGGGGGCGTCGGCACAGATACGCAGTATTTT.

The V gene is TRBV19, the J gene TRBJ2-3; the D gene is possibly TRBD1 (5 bases). V lost 6 bases and J 1 base, leaving 14 bases between the germline ends. CDR3 length: 15 amino acids. Germline V CDR1 and CDR2: LNHDA, SQIVND (reference sequence). The CDR3 DNA reads as TGTGCCAGTAGGCGTCAGGGATGGGGCACAGATACGCAGTATTTT. Protein sequence: CASRRQGWGTDTQYF.

The V call is TRBV6-5, the J call TRBJ2-5, with no clear D. The CDR3 contains 13 residues. The germline gives CDR1 MNHEY, CDR2 SVGAGI. V was cut by 0 bases and J by 2 bases, with 4 bases left in between. CDR3 nucleotide sequence: TGTGCCAGCAGTTACTCTATACAAGAGACCCAGTACTTC. It specifies CASSYSIQETQYF.

The count of this clone is one. The chain couples TRBV13 to TRBJ1-2; D unclear. Germline lookup yields CDR1 PRHDT and CDR2 FYEKMQ (reference sequence). V dropped 1 base and J dropped 5 bases, with 8 bases sitting between them. CDR3 size: 13 residues. The CDR3 sequence is CASSLAAEYGYTF. In DNA, the CDR3 is TGTGCCAGCAGCTTAGCGGCGGAGTATGGCTACACCTTC.

The V and J genes are TRBV6-1 and TRBJ1-5; D uncertain. The CDR3 spans 12 residues. In germline, CDR1 is MNHNS, CDR2 SASEGT. Deletions cut 6 bases from V and 6 bases from J, with 9 bases between. CDR3 DNA: TGTGCCAGCAGGGGAGACCGTCAGCCCCAGCATTTT. This encodes CASRGDRQPQHF.

This sequence joins TRBV2 and TRBJ2-7, with TRBD1 identical over 7 bases. Looked up from germline, CDR1 is SNHLY and CDR2 is FYNNEI. The CDR3 has 13 residues. V lost 0 bases, J lost 9 bases, and 5 bases stayed unmatched. The CDR3 nucleotides are TGTGCCAGCAGTGAAGCAGGGGGCCCCGCGCAGTACTTC. Protein: CASSEAGGPAQYF.

CDR3 nucleotide sequence: TGCGCCAGCAGCTTGGGGACTAGCGGGTTAGAGCAGTACTTC. As protein: CASSLGTSGLEQYF. The rearrangement joins TRBV5-1 to TRBJ2-7; 11 bases agree with TRBD2. V dropped 0 bases and J dropped 7; count of bases not matched to a gene: 3. This CDR3 spans 14 amino acids. Germline V gene lookup returns CDR1 SGHRS and CDR2 YFSETQ.